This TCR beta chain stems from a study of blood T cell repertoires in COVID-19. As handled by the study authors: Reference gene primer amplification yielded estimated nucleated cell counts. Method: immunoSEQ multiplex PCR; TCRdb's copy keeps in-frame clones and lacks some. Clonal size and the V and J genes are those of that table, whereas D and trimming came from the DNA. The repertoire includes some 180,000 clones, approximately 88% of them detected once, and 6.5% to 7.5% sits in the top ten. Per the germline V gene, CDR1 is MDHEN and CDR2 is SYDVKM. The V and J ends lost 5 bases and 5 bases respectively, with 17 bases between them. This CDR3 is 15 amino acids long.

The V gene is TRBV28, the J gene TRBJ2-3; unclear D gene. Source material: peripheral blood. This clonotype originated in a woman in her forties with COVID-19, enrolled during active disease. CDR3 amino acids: CASSRTGRNRDTQYF. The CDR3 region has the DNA TGTGCCAGCAGTCGAACTGGAAGAAACAGAGATACGCAGTATTTT. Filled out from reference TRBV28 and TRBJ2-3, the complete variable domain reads DVKVTQSSRYLVKRTGEKVFLECVQDMDHENMFWYRQDPGLGLRLIYFSYDVKMKEKGDIPEGYSVSREKKERFSLILESASTNQTSMYLCASSRTGRNRDTQYFGPGTRLTVL.